This T cell receptor (beta chain) was sequenced for a study of T cells in placental villitis. Describing the broader study: Placental TCR-beta repertoires were compared across villitis of unknown etiology, gestational-age-matched unaffected controls, and infectious villitis in order to test an allograft-versus-infection hypothesis. What the work shows at the level of the full study, not this receptor alone: CMV-specific clone frequencies were higher in infectious CMV cases than in villitis of unknown etiology (around 0.011 vs 0.00099), which did not differ from controls. Small amounts of decidua were contained in the paraffin blocks, so some of the captured T cells, especially in controls, may have been decidual rather than villous infiltrates. With bulk tissue sequencing, helper, regulatory or cytotoxic T cells could not be distinguished, nor could maternal versus fetal T cells, and gamma-delta receptors were excluded.

This clone was seen a few times. The clone's antigen remains unknown. Nothing much larger sits one base from this clone, and base qualities are not available. The five infectious villitis placentae, four with confirmed cytomegalovirus and one with Toxoplasma gondii, were included without being matched to the other groups. The mothers in the infectious villitis group were younger, had smaller fetuses, and delivered preterm or had intrauterine demise in two cases. After delivery, placentae were collected and subjected to gross and histological evaluation prior to the selection of archival tissue. Five 10-micron scrolls were cut from each FFPE block, and DNA was then isolated using the AllPrep DNA/RNA FFPE Tissue kit. NanoDrop was used to check DNA concentration and purity, and a Bioanalyzer was used to assess RNA quality. The V end loses 0 bases and the J end loses 6 bases, and a stretch of 4 bases separates them. The CDR1 and CDR2 encoded by the germline V gene (reference sequence) are PRHDT and FYEKMQ. Reading from cysteine to phenylalanine, the CDR3 counts 12 amino acids. Only the CDR3 region is kept as DNA, spanning 36 bases read in frame from base 1.

TCR-beta CDR3 regions were amplified from genomic DNA with the immunoSEQ v4 bias-controlled multiplex PCR assay, run blinded to group allocation. To estimate the quantities of nucleated cells and T cells in each sample, reference gene primers were added alongside the TCR-beta primers. Sequencing of the libraries was performed on an Illumina MiSeq with a 100-cycle paired-end protocol. In the authors' own workflow: In the immunoSEQ Analyzer software, diversity and richness were calculated, with richness measured by iChao1 and clonality based on Pielou evenness and Shannon diversity on a 0-1 scale where a higher value means less diversity. CDR3 amino acid sequences together with their V/J genes were searched in VDJdb for CMV, EBV and influenza A specificities using confidence 3 and substitution 2. The Morisita-Horn index was used to assess how much TCR-beta amino acid clonotypes overlapped between the villitis of unknown etiology, infectious villitis and control repertoires. In its TCRdb copy, this immuneACCESS table keeps in-frame sequences only and misses some clones. Where compared with another copy, unresolved V genes explain less than half of these, and the others have no known cause. V, J and clone size are those of that table, while D and trimming were read from the DNA. Recorded for this sample are about 2,400 clones; 82% of them occurred a single time. The ten largest clonotypes hold around half of the sample.

The source of this sequence is a human patient with infectious villitis; the placental T cells may come from both mother and fetus. Sequences were obtained from placental tissue containing maternal and fetal cells. The chain is assembled from TRBV13 and TRBJ2-3, with no confidently assigned D gene. DNA sequence: TGTGCCAGCAGCTTAGGGGTGGATACGCAGTATTTT. It translates to CASSLGVDTQYF.